A selection of T cell receptor beta chains follows, all from one sample in a study of cytotoxic CD8 clonotypes in ibrutinib-treated CLL. Sequencing was performed with immunoSEQ multiplex PCR; in TCRdb, only in-frame clones are kept and a portion is missing. Among roughly 170,000 clones listed, roughly four fifths were seen once. The sequences come from PBMCs, collected after 24 months of ibrutinib treatment. The receptors shown here come from a human donor with chronic lymphocytic leukemia. CDR3s include the opening cysteine and the closing phenylalanine or tryptophan. A D gene is named only where the DNA matches it firmly. Size values are once, few and many counts, or a class for expanded clones, and some rows have none.

v_gene,d_gene,j_gene,abundance,CDR3aa,CDR3nt
TRBV6-5,TRBD1,TRBJ1-2,-,CARTGNYGYTF,TGTGCCAGGACAGGGAACTATGGCTACACCTTC
TRBV6-6,TRBD1,TRBJ1-1,-,CASSFDRGGRTEAFF,TGTGCCAGCAGTTTCGACAGGGGGGGTCGAACTGAAGCTTTCTTT
TRBV6-5,-,TRBJ1-2,once,CASSSDGNYGYTF,TGTGCCAGCAGCTCCGACGGTAACTATGGCTACACCTTC
TRBV7-3,TRBD1,TRBJ1-1,-,CASSSLTILRGQAFF,TGTGCCAGCAGCTCTTTGACGATTCTCAGGGGGCAGGCTTTCTTT
TRBV19,-,TRBJ1-1,-,CASSTGPITEAFF,TGTGCCAGTAGTACCGGGCCGATCACTGAAGCTTTCTTT
TRBV16,-,TRBJ1-1,-,CASSQSQGTGTEAFF,TGTGCCAGCAGCCAATCCCAGGGGACGGGCACTGAAGCTTTCTTT
TRBV18,TRBD1,TRBJ1-1,once,CASSPGQGDEAFF,TGTGCCAGCTCACCTGGACAGGGGGATGAAGCTTTCTTT
TRBV5-1,-,TRBJ1-4,-,CASSLVGPGLGEKLFF,TGCGCCAGCAGCTTGGTCGGGCCGGGACTAGGCGAAAAACTGTTTTTT
TRBV2,-,TRBJ1-2,medium-sized,CASSEHKNYGYTF,TGTGCCAGCAGTGAGCACAAGAACTATGGCTACACCTTC
TRBV9,-,TRBJ2-2,-,CASSVGGGITGELFF,TGTGCCAGCAGCGTTGGGGGAGGTATCACCGGGGAGCTGTTTTTT
TRBV5-5,-,TRBJ1-5,-,CASRRDPHSNQPQHF,TGTGCCAGCAGAAGGGACCCCCATAGCAATCAGCCCCAGCATTTT
TRBV5-1,-,TRBJ1-2,-,CASSLQGQANYGYTF,TGCGCCAGCAGTTTACAGGGACAAGCTAACTATGGCTACACCTTC
TRBV2,TRBD2,TRBJ2-1,once,CASSEGGLAGVLEQFF,TGTGCCAGCAGTGAAGGGGGACTAGCGGGGGTGTTGGAGCAGTTCTTC
TRBV4-1,TRBD1,TRBJ2-6,once,CASSQTSGGSSGANVLTF,TGCGCCAGCAGCCAAACTTCAGGGGGTAGCTCTGGGGCCAACGTCCTGACTTTC
TRBV27,-,TRBJ2-3,-,CASSLRITDTQYF,TGTGCCAGCAGTCTCCGGATCACAGATACGCAGTATTTT
TRBV5-6,-,TRBJ1-1,-,CASNLYSPETEAFF,TGTGCCAGCAACCTATACTCTCCGGAGACTGAAGCTTTCTTT
TRBV9,TRBD2,TRBJ2-7,-,CASSVSLAGEPYEQYF,TGTGCCAGCAGCGTAAGTCTAGCGGGAGAGCCCTACGAGCAGTACTTC
TRBV28,TRBD2,TRBJ2-5,-,CASSGGGKTQYF,TGTGCCAGCAGTGGGGGGGGGAAGACCCAGTACTTC
TRBV7-2,-,TRBJ2-1,-,CASSRQFSSYNEQFF,TGTGCCAGCAGCCGACAGTTTAGCTCCTACAATGAGCAGTTCTTC
TRBV7-2,-,TRBJ2-6,-,CASSLESRGTNSGANVLTF,TGTGCCAGCAGCTTAGAATCGCGAGGTACTAACTCTGGGGCCAACGTCCTGACTTTC
TRBV7-3,TRBD1,TRBJ2-2,-,CASSQNRGQDTGELFF,TGTGCCAGCAGTCAAAACAGGGGCCAAGACACCGGGGAGCTGTTTTTT
TRBV5-1,TRBD1,TRBJ2-5,once,CASSKRTGEETQYF,TGCGCCAGCAGCAAAAGGACAGGGGAAGAGACCCAGTACTTC
TRBV11-2,-,TRBJ2-3,once,CASPSKRGATTDTQYF,TGTGCCAGCCCTTCCAAACGGGGGGCGACCACAGATACGCAGTATTTT
TRBV5-5,TRBD1,TRBJ2-7,many,CASSLDARDRVPEQYF,TGTGCCAGCAGCTTGGATGCACGGGACAGGGTACCCGAGCAGTACTTC
TRBV19,-,TRBJ2-1,-,CASGGFWGRGQDEQFF,TGTGCCAGTGGGGGTTTCTGGGGCCGAGGTCAGGATGAGCAGTTCTTC
TRBV28,TRBD2,TRBJ2-5,-,CASSPPRTSGAKETQYF,TGTGCCAGCAGCCCGCCGAGGACTAGCGGGGCCAAAGAGACCCAGTACTTC
TRBV6-6,-,TRBJ2-5,-,CASSYSSTQETQYF,TGTGCCAGCAGTTACTCGTCTACCCAAGAGACCCAGTACTTC
TRBV7-8,TRBD1,TRBJ1-2,-,CASSLSRDRAYTF,TGTGCCAGCAGCCTGTCTCGGGACAGGGCCTACACCTTC
TRBV7-2,-,TRBJ2-1,-,CASSLVSGPYNEQFF,TGTGCCAGCAGCTTAGTAAGCGGGCCCTACAATGAGCAGTTCTTC
TRBV7-2,-,TRBJ2-3,-,CASSYLWDTQYF,TGTGCCAGCTCCTACCTTTGGGATACGCAGTATTTT
TRBV18,-,TRBJ1-2,-,CASTQGSRVGYTF,TGTGCCAGCACACAGGGTAGCCGGGTGGGCTACACCTTC
TRBV7-8,TRBD1,TRBJ2-7,-,CASRGQGATYEQYF,TGTGCCAGCAGAGGACAGGGGGCTACCTACGAGCAGTACTTC
TRBV2,TRBD1,TRBJ1-5,-,CASGQAFSNQPQHF,TGTGCCAGTGGACAGGCCTTTAGCAATCAGCCCCAGCATTTT
TRBV7-2,-,TRBJ2-1,-,CASSLLGSARELFF,TGTGCCAGCAGCTTACTGGGGTCGGCCAGGGAGCTGTTCTTC
TRBV10-3,TRBD2,TRBJ2-1,-,CAIGYGRAWDEQFF,TGTGCCATCGGCTACGGGAGGGCCTGGGATGAGCAGTTCTTC
TRBV6-1,-,TRBJ1-1,-,CASSPDSTEAFF,TGTGCCAGCAGTCCTGATTCCACTGAAGCTTTCTTT
TRBV30,-,TRBJ2-7,many,CAWTPPSSYEQYF,TGTGCCTGGACGCCACCGAGCTCCTACGAGCAGTACTTC
TRBV14,-,TRBJ1-6,few,CASSQDLAGTSPLHF,TGTGCCAGCAGCCAAGATCTGGCAGGGACTTCACCCCTCCACTTT
TRBV28,-,TRBJ1-3,once,CASSSPGGATGNTIYF,TGTGCCAGCAGTTCCCCGGGGGGGGCAACCGGAAACACCATATATTTT
TRBV28,TRBD1,TRBJ2-7,-,CATRTGRTYEQYF,TGTGCCACCAGGACAGGACGTACCTACGAGCAGTACTTC
TRBV6-5,-,TRBJ1-1,-,CASSYSVTEAFF,TGTGCCAGCAGTTACTCTGTCACTGAAGCTTTCTTT
TRBV4-3,-,TRBJ1-5,-,CASSQVDGTGQHF,TGCGCCAGCAGCCAAGTCGATGGGACGGGGCAGCATTTT
TRBV7-9,-,TRBJ1-3,-,CASSDTDAGNTIYF,TGTGCCAGCAGCGATACGGATGCTGGAAACACCATATATTTT
TRBV11-2,TRBD2,TRBJ2-3,-,CASSLVGGGSTDTQYF,TGTGCCAGCAGCTTAGTTGGGGGGGGAAGCACAGATACGCAGTATTTT
TRBV28,TRBD1,TRBJ1-1,-,CATCCPGDRLWGTEAFF,TGTGCCACATGCTGCCCCGGGGACAGGCTCTGGGGCACTGAAGCTTTCTTT
TRBV6-1,-,TRBJ1-1,-,CASSEVRGTEAFF,TGTGCCAGCAGTGAAGTAAGAGGCACTGAAGCTTTCTTT
TRBV2,-,TRBJ2-3,-,CASSVQATDTQYF,TGTGCCAGCAGTGTACAGGCCACAGATACGCAGTATTTT
TRBV29-1,-,TRBJ1-1,-,CSAAPWEGTEAFF,TGCAGCGCCGCTCCTTGGGAGGGCACTGAAGCTTTCTTT
TRBV7-2,-,TRBJ2-5,once,CASSHTGGNLAGYQETQYF,TGTGCCAGCAGCCACACAGGGGGCAACCTAGCGGGGTATCAAGAGACCCAGTACTTC
TRBV10-3,TRBD2,TRBJ2-3,-,CAISLAGVRTDTQYF,TGTGCCATCAGCCTAGCGGGAGTGCGCACAGATACGCAGTATTTT
TRBV6-1,-,TRBJ1-2,-,CASSEGVGVSYGYTF,TGTGCCAGCAGTGAGGGGGTAGGGGTTAGCTATGGCTACACCTTC
TRBV5-4,-,TRBJ1-1,once,CASSFGGGYTEAFF,TGTGCCAGCAGCTTTGGGGGGGGCTACACTGAAGCTTTCTTT